The clone carrying this TCR gamma chain has more than one count but fewer than ten. Its antigen is unidentified. With V trimmed by 6 bases and J by 5 bases, 7 bases remained unmatched. This CDR3 comprises 12 residues. Per the germline V gene, CDR1 is VINAFY and CDR2 is YDVSNSKD. This sample is drawn from a study of Vδ1+ human thymocytes. RNA was extracted from the cells and then reverse transcribed. Pooled V-gene forward primers with one constant-region reverse primer generated the CDR3 amplicons by multiplex PCR. TCRdb called clones from the multiplex PCR reads again using CATT. The profile shows 20,000 to 25,000 gamma-chain clones, roughly 13% of them singletons. Broader study findings: In the thymus, TRG and TRD repertoires looked highly polyclonal with Gaussian CDR3 lengths.

Sequencing input: Vdelta1+ gamma-delta thymocytes from the thymus. Stated subset: FACS-sorted CD3+ TCRalphabeta- TCRVdelta1+ TCRVdelta2- thymocytes. The source of this sequence is a child less than two years old who had congenital heart surgery. This rearrangement joins TRGV5 to TRGJ1 or TRGJ2. Here the CDR3 DNA reads TGTGCCACCTGGACCTTTGATTATAAGAAACTCTTT. Protein: CATWTFDYKKLF.